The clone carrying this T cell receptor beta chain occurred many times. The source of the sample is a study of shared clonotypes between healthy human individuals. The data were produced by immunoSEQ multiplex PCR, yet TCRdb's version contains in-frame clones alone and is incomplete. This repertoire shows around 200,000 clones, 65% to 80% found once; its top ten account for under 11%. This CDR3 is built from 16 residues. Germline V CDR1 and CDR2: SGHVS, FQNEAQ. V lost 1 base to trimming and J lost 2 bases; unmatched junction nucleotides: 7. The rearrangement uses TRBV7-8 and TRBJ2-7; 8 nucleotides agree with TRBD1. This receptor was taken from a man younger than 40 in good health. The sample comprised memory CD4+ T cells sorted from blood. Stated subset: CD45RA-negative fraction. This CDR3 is CASSLDAGTGTYEQYF. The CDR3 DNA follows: TGTGCCAGCAGCTTAGACGCCGGGACAGGTACCTACGAGCAGTACTTC.